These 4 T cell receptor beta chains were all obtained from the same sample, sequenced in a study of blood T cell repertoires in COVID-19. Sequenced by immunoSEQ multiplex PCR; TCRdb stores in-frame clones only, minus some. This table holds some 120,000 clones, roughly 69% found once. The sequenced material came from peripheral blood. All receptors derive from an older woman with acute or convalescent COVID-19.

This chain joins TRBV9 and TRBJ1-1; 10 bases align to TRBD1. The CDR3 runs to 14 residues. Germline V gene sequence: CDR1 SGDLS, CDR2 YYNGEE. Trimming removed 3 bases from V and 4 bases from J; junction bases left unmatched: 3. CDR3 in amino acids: CASSAGTGVTEAFF. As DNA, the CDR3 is TGTGCCAGCAGCGCAGGGACAGGGGTCACTGAAGCTTTCTTT.

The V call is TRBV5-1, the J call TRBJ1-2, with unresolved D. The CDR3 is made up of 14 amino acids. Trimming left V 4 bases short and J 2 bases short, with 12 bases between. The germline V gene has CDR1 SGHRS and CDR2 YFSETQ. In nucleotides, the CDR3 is TGCGCCAGCAGCATTGGAGTGTTGAACTATGGCTACACCTTC. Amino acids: CASSIGVLNYGYTF.

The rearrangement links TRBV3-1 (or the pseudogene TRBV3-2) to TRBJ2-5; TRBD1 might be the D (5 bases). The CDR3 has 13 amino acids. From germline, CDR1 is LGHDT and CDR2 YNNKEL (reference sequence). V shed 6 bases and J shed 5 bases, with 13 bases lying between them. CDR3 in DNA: TGTGCCAGCAGTCCTTCAGGGCAGGAGACCCAGTACTTC. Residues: CASSPSGQETQYF.

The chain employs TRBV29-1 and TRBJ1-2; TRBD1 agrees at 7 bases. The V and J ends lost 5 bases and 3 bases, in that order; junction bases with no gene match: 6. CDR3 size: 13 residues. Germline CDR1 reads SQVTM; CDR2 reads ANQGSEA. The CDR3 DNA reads TGCAGCGTTTTGGACGACAGGGACTATGGCTACACCTTC. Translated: CSVLDDRDYGYTF.